What follows describes a single TCR beta chain. Antigen: not known. The V end was cut by 3 bases, the J end by 2 bases, with 11 bases between. CDR1 MNHNS and CDR2 SASEGT come from the germline V gene. This CDR3 spans 14 amino acids. The entry originates in a study of T cell responses to AZD1222 COVID-19 vaccine. General study points: The donor group comprised mostly white British people and more females; the analysis possibly underestimated clonal diversity.

Repertoires were generated with immunoSEQ multiplex PCR, while TCRdb's copy carries only in-frame clones and drops some. The profile shows fewer than 200,000 clones, about 90% of them singletons. The TCR comes from an adult in good health. Specimen: peripheral blood, collected on day 0 of MenACWY control vaccination. The chain uses TRBV6-1 and TRBJ2-7; unclear D gene. CDR3: CASSDTGHPYEQYF. CDR3 bases: TGTGCCAGCAGTGACACCGGGCACCCCTACGAGCAGTACTTC.